The clone carrying this TCR beta chain was seen only once. Its antigen is currently unknown. This entry comes from a study of PD-L1 blockade in urothelial cancer. About the research overall: Per blood sample, T cells had a median of roughly 150,000. General observations from the study: Durable benefit was linked to greater 3-week expansion of tumor-associated blood clones.

Germline CDR1 MNHEY, CDR2 SVGAGI. The CDR3 is 14 amino acids. Trimming left V 7 bases short and J 2 bases short, with 11 bases between. The sample's time point: pretreatment peripheral blood. Only in-frame clones appear in the TCRdb table, and some are missing; sequencing was by immunoSEQ multiplex PCR. The sample yields 95,000 to 100,000 clones, roughly 84% seen once. The TCR comes from a man aged 60-69 years with urothelial cancer. The chain has TRBV6-5 and TRBJ1-4; D is unclear. The sample consisted of PBMCs, taken around atezolizumab (anti-PD-L1) treatment. In DNA form, the CDR3 reads TGTGCCAGCACCCGGAGGGCTACTAATGAAAAACTGTTTTTT. Amino acid sequence: CASTRRATNEKLFF.